Listed below are T cell receptor beta chains from one sample, sequenced in a study of regulatory T cells in long-lasting Graves disease. MiXCR, run by TCRdb on the multiplex PCR reads, gives a single entry per CDR3 protein. The table includes a few hundred thousand distinct CDR3 sequences, around 15% detected once. These data were also reused for a study on T cells in Graves' hyperthyroidism and ophthalmopathy.

The sample was peripheral blood mononuclear cells (PBMCs), taken at new diagnosis, from a patient treated with antithyroid drugs. The source is a young woman with Graves disease. CDR3s include the opening cysteine and the closing phenylalanine or tryptophan. D genes are given only for firm matches. Rows give clone size only sometimes, using once, few, many, or a class for an expanded clone.

CDR3 | DNA | size | J | D | V
CASSYGTATYEQYF | TGTGCCAGCAGTTACGGGACAGCTACCTACGAGCAGTACTTC | many | TRBJ2-7 | TRBD1 | TRBV6-5
CASSQDITGTGGEAFF | TGCGCCAGCAGCCAGGACATTACCGGCACAGGGGGTGAAGCTTTCTTT | - | TRBJ1-1 | TRBD1 | TRBV4-1
CASRPLIQALNTEAFF | TGTGCCAGCAGACCCTTGATACAGGCCTTGAACACTGAAGCTTTCTTT | many | TRBJ1-1 | - | TRBV27
CASSLGGARGIETQYF | TGTGCCAGCAGCTTAGGAGGGGCGCGGGGAATAGAGACCCAGTACTTC | many | TRBJ2-5 | - | TRBV11-2
CASSLGEIIEQYF | TGTGCCAGCTCCTTGGGGGAGATAATCGAGCAGTACTTC | few | TRBJ2-7 | - | TRBV11-2
CASSLSWLAHETQYF | TGTGCCAGCAGTTTATCGTGGCTAGCACACGAGACCCAGTACTTC | many | TRBJ2-5 | - | TRBV27
CAWTRDRGYGYTF | TGTGCCTGGACCCGAGATCGGGGGTATGGCTACACCTTC | many | TRBJ1-2 | - | TRBV30
CASSLGSEFYGYTF | TGTGCCAGCAGCTTGGGCAGCGAATTCTATGGCTACACCTTC | few | TRBJ1-2 | - | TRBV5-5
CASSFGLGGTETQYF | TGTGCCAGCAGCTTTGGACTAGGGGGTACAGAGACCCAGTACTTC | many | TRBJ2-5 | - | TRBV7-2
CASSELGPTNEKLFF | TGTGCCAGCAGTGAACTCGGACCAACTAATGAAAAACTGTTTTTT | many | TRBJ1-4 | - | TRBV6-1
CSARDHGNYEQYF | TGCAGTGCTAGAGATCATGGAAACTACGAGCAGTACTTC | many | TRBJ2-7 | - | TRBV20-1
CASSLRGPGDSIHEQYF | TGTGCCAGTAGTCTCCGGGGCCCCGGGGATTCAATCCACGAGCAGTACTTC | - | TRBJ2-7 | - | TRBV19
CSARPPGRGRFAGELFF | TGCAGTGCTAGACCCCCTGGCAGGGGGCGCTTTGCCGGGGAGCTGTTTTTT | many | TRBJ2-2 | TRBD1 | TRBV20-1
CAWSHGPSSYNEQFF | TGTGCCTGGAGTCACGGGCCGAGCTCCTACAATGAGCAGTTCTTC | many | TRBJ2-1 | - | TRBV30
CASSLGTGAKNIQYF | TGTGCCAGCTCCCTCGGGACAGGAGCCAAAAACATTCAGTACTTC | many | TRBJ2-4 | TRBD1 | TRBV18
CASSLTGQSNTEAFF | TGTGCCAGCAGCTTGACGGGACAGTCGAACACTGAAGCTTTCTTT | many | TRBJ1-1 | TRBD1 | TRBV7-9
CASSAPPMGNSPLHF | TGTGCCAGCAGCGCACCCCCAATGGGGAATTCACCCCTCCACTTT | few | TRBJ1-6 | - | TRBV7-8
CASSLSGTGVVWYGYTF | TGTGCCAGCAGTTTGTCCGGGACAGGGGTGGTTTGGTATGGCTACACCTTC | - | TRBJ1-2 | TRBD1 | TRBV2
CASSLFRTGDYEQYF | TGTGCCAGCAGTTTATTTAGGACAGGGGACTACGAGCAGTACTTC | many | TRBJ2-7 | TRBD1 | TRBV28
CSVEDREYEQYF | TGCAGCGTTGAAGATCGCGAGTACGAGCAGTACTTC | - | TRBJ2-7 | - | TRBV29-1
CASKLDGNTIYF | TGTGCCAGCAAACTAGACGGAAACACCATATATTTT | - | TRBJ1-3 | - | TRBV2
CASRPPGLAGVRHPEVF | TGTGCCAGCAGACCTCCGGGACTAGCGGGAGTTCGGCACCCGGAGGTCTTC | many | TRBJ2-1 | TRBD2 | TRBV28
CASSPTTGVQGGGPLHF | TGCGCCAGCAGCCCGACGACAGGCGTGCAGGGAGGTGGTCCCCTCCACTTT | few | TRBJ1-6 | - | TRBV4-1
CSASGGVGEAFF | TGCAGTGCCTCAGGGGGAGTCGGTGAAGCTTTCTTT | many | TRBJ1-1 | TRBD1 | TRBV20-1
CASSPFDGGLVYEQYF | TGTGCCAGCAGCCCTTTTGATGGGGGGCTCGTCTACGAGCAGTACTTC | - | TRBJ2-7 | - | TRBV5-5
CASSLERDRGYGYTF | TGCGCCAGCAGCTTGGAGAGGGACAGGGGCTATGGCTACACCTTC | - | TRBJ1-2 | TRBD1 | TRBV5-1
CASSRNHADRGVFNEQFF | TGTGCCAGCAGCCGGAACCATGCGGACAGGGGCGTTTTCAATGAGCAGTTCTTC | few | TRBJ2-1 | TRBD1 | TRBV7-6